These 28 T cell receptor beta chains came from one sample sequenced in a study of T cells expressing NK-cell markers. TCRdb reprocessed the 5' RACE reads and stores each CDR3 protein as one record, lacking DNA. This sample contains about 550,000 distinct CDR3 sequences. The source material was blood T cells: a sorted CD56 or NKG2C T cell subset, CD4+ or CD8+ T cells, or bulk PBMC T cells (not recorded which). The receptors originated from a man between 18 and 29 years old in good health.

The chain joins TRBV12-3 or TRBV12-4 to TRBJ2-7; TCRdb names TRBD2, which stays unverified in the absence of DNA. The CDR3 extends over 14 amino acids. The CDR3 here is CASSENGPTYEQYF.

CDR3: CASSSGTSGSVGYNEQFF. V is TRBV27 and J is TRBJ2-1; without DNA, the TCRdb call of TRBD2 cannot be checked. The germline CDR1 and CDR2 sequences are MNHEY and SMNVEV (reference sequence). The CDR3 is 18 amino acids.

V usage is TRBV12-3 or TRBV12-4 and J usage is TRBJ2-2; TCRdb returns TRBD1, unconfirmable since there is no DNA. This CDR3 spans 14 amino acids. The CDR3 protein is CANLIQGDTGELFF.

This chain uses TRBV20-1 with TRBJ2-1; without DNA, the TCRdb call of TRBD2 cannot be checked. The germline CDR1 and CDR2 sequences are DFQATT and SNEGSKA (reference sequence). The CDR3 has 13 amino acids. CDR3 sequence: CSARAGGPNEQFF.

J is TRBJ2-3 and V is TRBV4-3; the D call of TRBD2 rests on TCRdb alone, since no DNA is present to check it. Per germline, CDR1 LGHNA and CDR2 YSLEER. The CDR3 length is 17 residues. CDR3 region: CASSLGTSGSSRDTQYF.

This chain links TRBV20-1 with TRBJ1-1; the TCRdb call, TRBD1, lacks DNA for checking. This CDR3 region has 15 residues. Looked up from germline, CDR1 is DFQATT and CDR2 is SNEGSKA (reference sequence). CDR3 residues: CSARSRTGLNTEAFF.

V is TRBV19 and J is TRBJ1-3; TCRdb indicates TRBD1, and absent DNA this call remains unverified. Germline V gene lookup returns CDR1 LNHDA and CDR2 SQIVND (reference sequence). The CDR3 totals 11 residues. The CDR3: CAITGGNTIYF.

The V and J genes are TRBV20-1 and TRBJ1-4; TCRdb proposes TRBD1, but this gene call is untestable without DNA. The CDR3 consists of 15 residues. Germline lookup yields CDR1 DFQATT and CDR2 SNEGSKA (reference sequence). This CDR3 reads CSARDGEGVWEKLFF.

J is TRBJ2-1 and V is TRBV6-1; TCRdb calls TRBD2, which cannot be checked without DNA. The CDR3 sequence is 14 residues long. Germline CDR1 reads MNHNS; CDR2 reads SASEGT. CDR3: CATHRAGINNEQFF.

The chain combines TRBV5-1 with TRBJ1-1; TCRdb lists TRBD1, though no DNA is available to test this call. Germline V lookup: CDR1 SGHRS, CDR2 YFSETQ. CDR3 length: 16 residues. The CDR3 reads CASSLGQGAPRTEAFF. Supplemented by reference TRBV5-1 and TRBJ1-1, the full variable domain reads KAGVTQTPRYLIKTRGQQVTLSCSPISGHRSVSWYQQTPGQGLQFLFEYFSETQRNKGNFPGRFSGRQFSNSRSEMNVSTLELGDSALYLCASSLGQGAPRTEAFFGQGTRLTVV.

V usage is TRBV7-2 and J usage is TRBJ2-2. The CDR3 has 14 residues. From germline, CDR1 is SGHTA and CDR2 FQGNSA. The CDR3 here is CASSLNTVTGELFF. Complete variable domain (other parts from reference TRBV7-2 and TRBJ2-2): GAGVSQSPSNKVTEKGKDVELRCDPISGHTALYWYRQSLGQGLEFLIYFQGNSAPDKSGLPSDRFSAERTGGSVSTLTIQRTQQEDSAVYLCASSLNTVTGELFFGEGSRLTVL.

The V and J genes are TRBV20-1 and TRBJ2-4. The CDR3 runs 17 residues. CDR1 DFQATT and CDR2 SNEGSKA come from the germline V gene (reference sequence). CDR3 protein: CSAARHLAGLAKNIQYF.

The rearrangement joins TRBV5-6 to TRBJ2-1. Germline V gene sequence: CDR1 SGHDT, CDR2 YYEEEE. This CDR3 is 13 amino acids long. This chain's CDR3 is CASSFRQPPEQFF.

The chain uses TRBV3-1 and TRBJ2-5; TCRdb calls TRBD2, which cannot be checked without DNA. The CDR3 extends over 16 amino acids. Germline CDR1 and CDR2: LGHDT and YNNKEL (reference sequence). CDR3: CASSLGLVPAQETQYF.

The chain employs TRBV7-9 and TRBJ2-3. CDR3 length equals 16 residues. Germline CDR1 is SEHNR and CDR2 is FQNEAQ (reference sequence). This CDR3 reads CASSLSGGGNTDTQYF.

The chain combines TRBV12-3 or TRBV12-4 with TRBJ1-6; TCRdb's assignment of TRBD1 cannot be checked, as there is no DNA. The CDR3 is made up of 14 amino acids. CDR3 region: CASSPGREDSPLHF.

The chain joins TRBV20-1 to TRBJ2-3; lacking DNA, the TRBD1 call made by TCRdb goes unchecked. CDR1 is DFQATT, CDR2 SNEGSKA, per germline (reference sequence). The CDR3 runs 14 residues. CDR3: CSARNERGPDTQYF.

V gene TRBV10-3 combines with J gene TRBJ2-5; lacking DNA, the TRBD1 call made by TCRdb goes unchecked. Germline V lookup: CDR1 ENHRY, CDR2 SYGVKD. This CDR3 is built from 14 residues. CDR3 region: CATLKTGGSETQYF.

The rearrangement joins TRBV5-1 to TRBJ2-5; TCRdb's assignment of TRBD1 cannot be checked, as there is no DNA. This CDR3 has 15 amino acids. The germline V gene has CDR1 SGHRS and CDR2 YFSETQ. The CDR3 protein is CASSTGTGGLETQYF.

This sequence joins TRBV12-3 or TRBV12-4 and TRBJ2-1; TCRdb proposes TRBD2, but this gene call is untestable without DNA. The CDR3 consists of 18 residues. CDR3 in amino acids: CASSPRTSGSYGYNEQFF.

The chain is built from TRBV6-2 or TRBV6-3 and TRBJ2-1; TCRdb gives TRBD1 as the D gene, but with no DNA this cannot be confirmed. Germline V lookup: CDR1 MNHEY, CDR2 SVGEGT. The CDR3 extends over 12 amino acids. The CDR3 loop reads CASSYSPGGQFF.

The gene calls are TRBV28 and TRBJ2-1; TCRdb picks TRBD2, but there is no DNA to check that call. The germline V gene encodes CDR1 MDHEN and CDR2 SYDVKM. The length of the CDR3 is 16 residues. CDR3 region: CASSQPGTPQYNEQFF.

V and J are TRBV14 and TRBJ2-1; TCRdb names TRBD2, which stays unverified in the absence of DNA. From germline, CDR1 is SGHDN and CDR2 FVKESK. The CDR3 runs 15 residues. The CDR3 is CASSQLLAGANEQFF.

This sequence joins TRBV7-2 and TRBJ2-6. Germline values: CDR1 SGHTA, CDR2 FQGNSA. CDR3 length equals 16 residues. The chain's CDR3 is CASSQQIGAGANVLTF.

The genes are TRBV6-2 or TRBV6-3 and TRBJ2-3; as DNA is missing, the TRBD2 call by TCRdb cannot be tested. The CDR3 is 21 amino acids. In germline, CDR1 is MNHEY, CDR2 SVGEGT. This chain's CDR3 is CASRRRQGGLKREGPSDTQYF.

The rearrangement uses TRBV20-1 and TRBJ2-3; TCRdb returns TRBD2, unconfirmable since there is no DNA. This CDR3 is built from 18 residues. The germline CDR1 and CDR2 sequences are DFQATT and SNEGSKA (reference sequence). CDR3 residues: CSAPPGLAGEFSTDTQYF.

The chain uses TRBV18 and TRBJ2-1; TCRdb's D call of TRBD2 is untestable without DNA. CDR3 length: 18 residues. Germline V gene sequence: CDR1 KGHSH, CDR2 LQKENI. The CDR3 sequence: CASSHGTSGDRSYNEQFF.

The chain combines TRBV5-4 with TRBJ2-1; absent DNA, TCRdb's TRBD2 call cannot be checked. The germline V gene has CDR1 SGHNT and CDR2 YYREEE (reference sequence). The CDR3 spans 13 residues. The chain's CDR3 is CASSLERADEQFF.